This T cell receptor (beta chain) was sequenced in a study of T cells in Graves' hyperthyroidism and ophthalmopathy. Study conclusions and caveats: In validation, the model predicted ophthalmopathy. These predictions came a median approximately 6.5 months before onset.

V was trimmed by 8 bases and J by 0 bases, leaving 7 bases between them. The CDR3 has 12 residues. CDR1 is LNHDA and CDR2 is SQIVND in the germline V gene (reference sequence). This clonotype was found a few times. Its antigen remains unknown. There were TCR beta CDR3 regions amplified from RNA transcripts. First-round RT-PCR targeting the TCR CDR3 was performed with the HTBI primer set. TCRdb itself ran the multiplex PCR reads through MiXCR, one entry per CDR3 protein. The table records around 420,000 distinct CDR3 sequences, around 13% of them present only once. The source of this sequence is a woman between 18 and 30 years old with Graves' hyperthyroidism. The J gene is TRBJ2-5, the V gene TRBV19; D is undetermined. Input material: blood. CDR3 loop: CASSAHQETQYF. The DNA of the CDR3 is TGTGCCAGTTCAGCACACCAAGAGACCCAGTACTTC.